The 8 T cell receptor beta chains reported below all come from one sample, sequenced in a study of T cells after yellow fever vaccination. TCRdb reanalysed the 5' RACE reads using MiXCR and keeps one entry per CDR3 protein. This table has around 600,000 distinct CDR3 sequences, about 12% appearing once. The sequenced sample was PBMCs, obtained on the day of the yellow fever booster vaccination. The receptors shown here come from a man aged 30 to 39 who received the YFV17D yellow fever vaccine.

This clonotype has only a few counts. The chain joins TRBV14 to TRBJ1-2; D uncertain. CDR1 is SGHDN and CDR2 is FVKESK in the germline V gene. The V and J ends lost 0 bases and 6 bases respectively, with 14 bases between them. The CDR3 length is 15 residues. CDR3 DNA: TGTGCCAGCAGCCAAGATTTCACGGGAGCGAATGGCTACACCTTC. It encodes CASSQDFTGANGYTF.

The gene calls are TRBV12-3 or TRBV12-4 and TRBJ2-5; 9 bases match TRBD1. This CDR3 spans 15 amino acids. V was pared by 3 bases and J by 4 bases, with 6 bases of the junction left unmatched. The CDR3 nucleotides read TGTGCCAGCAGTTTGGGGACAGGGAAACGAGAGACCCAGTACTTC. Its protein is CASSLGTGKRETQYF.

The V gene is TRBV7-9, the J gene TRBJ1-6; D is possibly TRBD1 (5 bases). The germline V gene has CDR1 SEHNR and CDR2 FQNEAQ (reference sequence). This CDR3 is built from 13 residues. Trimming took 4 bases from V and 10 from J, leaving 11 bases between them. DNA for the CDR3: TGTGCCAGCAGCTCGACAGCAACGTCACCCCTCCACTTT. It specifies CASSSTATSPLHF.

This clonotype was seen only a few times. The rearrangement joins TRBV15 to TRBJ2-7; D gene uncertain. V was pared by 1 base and J by 4 bases, with 11 bases between. This CDR3 has 14 amino acids. CDR1 is LNHNV and CDR2 is YYDKDF in the germline V gene (reference sequence). The DNA of the CDR3 is TGTGCCACCAGCAGAGGCAACAGAGTTTACGAGCAGTACTTC. Its protein product is CATSRGNRVYEQYF.

This sequence joins TRBV11-2 and TRBJ2-7, with 9 bases identical to TRBD2. This CDR3 has 15 residues. The J segment lost 2 bases and the V segment lost 4 bases, leaving 6 bases of the junction unmatched. CDR1 is SGHAT and CDR2 is FQNNGV in the germline V gene. This CDR3 reads CASSSLAGAAYEQYF. CDR3 DNA sequence: TGTGCCAGCAGCTCTTTAGCGGGAGCGGCCTACGAGCAGTACTTC.

This chain uses TRBV28 with TRBJ2-5; possibly TRBD1 for D (6 bases). Germline values: CDR1 MDHEN, CDR2 SYDVKM. With 6 bases removed from V and 4 bases from J, the gap between germline ends came to 18 bases. The CDR3 is 15 residues long. CDR3 DNA sequence: TGTGCCAGCAGCACCTCAGGGGTTGGAGGAGAGACCCAGTACTTC. Translation: CASSTSGVGGETQYF.

The chain uses TRBV7-8 and TRBJ2-7; TRBD1 agrees at 7 bases. Germline V gives CDR1 SGHVS, CDR2 FQNEAQ. After removal of 5 bases from V and 4 bases from J, the junction contained 11 bases not matched to a gene. The CDR3 has 15 residues. As DNA, the CDR3 is TGTGCCAGCAGCCGGACAGGAGCTAGCAGGTACGAGCAGTACTTC. Its protein product is CASSRTGASRYEQYF. Full variable domain (remainder filled in from reference TRBV7-8 and TRBJ2-7): GAGVSQSPRYKVAKRGQDVALRCDPISGHVSLFWYQQALGQGPEFLTYFQNEAQLDKSGLPSDRFFAERPEGSVSTLKIQRTQQEDSAVYLCASSRTGASRYEQYFGPGTRLTVT.

Of note for this clonotype: One junction end does not reproduce the germline sequence, and a read error may be involved. The chain couples TRBV20-1 to TRBJ2-2, with 7 positions matching TRBD2. Germline lookup yields CDR1 DFQATT and CDR2 SNEGSKA (reference sequence). The CDR3 is made up of 16 amino acids. The CDR3 DNA sequence: TGCTGTGCTAGAGATAGCCAGCGGGGTAACACCGGGGAGCTGTTTTTT. The encoded protein is CCARDSQRGNTGELFF.